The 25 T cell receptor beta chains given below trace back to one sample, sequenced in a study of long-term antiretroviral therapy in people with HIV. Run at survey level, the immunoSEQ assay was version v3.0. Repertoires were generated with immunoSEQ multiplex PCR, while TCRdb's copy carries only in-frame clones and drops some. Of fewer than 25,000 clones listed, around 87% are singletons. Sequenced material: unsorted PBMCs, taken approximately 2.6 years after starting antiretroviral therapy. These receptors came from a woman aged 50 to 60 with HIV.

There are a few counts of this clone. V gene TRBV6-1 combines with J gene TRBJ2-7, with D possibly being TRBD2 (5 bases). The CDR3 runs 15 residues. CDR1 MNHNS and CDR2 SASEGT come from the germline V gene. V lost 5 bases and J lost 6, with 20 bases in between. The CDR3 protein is CASSPLGSVVGEQYF. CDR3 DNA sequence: TGTGCCAGCAGTCCTCTTGGTAGCGTGGTCGGCGAGCAGTACTTC.

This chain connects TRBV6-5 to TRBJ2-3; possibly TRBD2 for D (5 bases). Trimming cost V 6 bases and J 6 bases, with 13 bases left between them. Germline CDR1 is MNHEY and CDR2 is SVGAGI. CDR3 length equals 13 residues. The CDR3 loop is CASRELGGDTQYF. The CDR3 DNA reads TGTGCCAGCAGGGAACTAGGCGGGGATACGCAGTATTTT.

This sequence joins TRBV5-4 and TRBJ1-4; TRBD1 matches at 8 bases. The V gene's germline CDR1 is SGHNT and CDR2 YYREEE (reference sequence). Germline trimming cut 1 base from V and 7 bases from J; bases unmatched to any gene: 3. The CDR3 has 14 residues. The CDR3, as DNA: TGTGCCAGCAGCTTGCACCAGGGGGCTGAAAAACTGTTTTTT. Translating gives CASSLHQGAEKLFF. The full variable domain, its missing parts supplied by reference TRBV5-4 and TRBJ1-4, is ETGVTQSPTHLIKTRGQQVTLRCSSQSGHNTVSWYQQALGQGPQFIFQYYREEENGRGNFPPRFSGLQFPNYSSELNVNALELDDSALYLCASSLHQGAEKLFFGSGTQLSVL.

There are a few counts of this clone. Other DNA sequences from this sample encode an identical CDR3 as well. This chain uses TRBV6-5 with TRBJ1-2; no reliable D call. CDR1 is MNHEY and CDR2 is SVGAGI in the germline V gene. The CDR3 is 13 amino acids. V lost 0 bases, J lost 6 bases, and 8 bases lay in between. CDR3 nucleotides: TGTGCCAGCAGTTACTCGTCGGGTGATGGCTACACCTTC. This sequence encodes CASSYSSGDGYTF.

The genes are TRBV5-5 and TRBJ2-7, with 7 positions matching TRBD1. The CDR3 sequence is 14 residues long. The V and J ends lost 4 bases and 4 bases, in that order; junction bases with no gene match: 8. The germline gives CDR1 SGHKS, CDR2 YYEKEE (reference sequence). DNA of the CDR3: TGTGCCAGCAGCAAGGGGGCCGCGGTTTACGAGCAGTACTTC. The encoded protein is CASSKGAAVYEQYF.

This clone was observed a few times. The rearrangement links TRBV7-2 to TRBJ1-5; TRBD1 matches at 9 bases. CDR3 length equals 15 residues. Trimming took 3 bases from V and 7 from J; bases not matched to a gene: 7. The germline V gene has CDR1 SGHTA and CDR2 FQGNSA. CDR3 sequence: CASSFIQGANQPQHF. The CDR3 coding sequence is TGTGCCAGCAGCTTCATACAGGGGGCGAACCAGCCCCAGCATTTT. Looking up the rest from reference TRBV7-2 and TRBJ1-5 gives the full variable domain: GAGVSQSPSNKVTEKGKDVELRCDPISGHTALYWYRQSLGQGLEFLIYFQGNSAPDKSGLPSDRFSAERTGGSVSTLTIQRTQQEDSAVYLCASSFIQGANQPQHFGDGTRLSIL.

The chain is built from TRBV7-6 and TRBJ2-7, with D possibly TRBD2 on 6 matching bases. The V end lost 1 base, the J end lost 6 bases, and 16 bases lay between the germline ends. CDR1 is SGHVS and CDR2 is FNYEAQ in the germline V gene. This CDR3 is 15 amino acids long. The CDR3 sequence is CASSLEVGRDFEQYF. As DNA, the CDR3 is TGTGCCAGCAGCTTAGAGGTGGGCAGGGACTTCGAGCAGTACTTC.

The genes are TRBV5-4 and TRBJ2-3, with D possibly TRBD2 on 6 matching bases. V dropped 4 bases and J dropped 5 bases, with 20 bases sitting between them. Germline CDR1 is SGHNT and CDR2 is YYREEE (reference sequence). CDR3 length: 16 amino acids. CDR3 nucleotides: TGTGCCAGCAGCCAAGTATCGGGAGTTGGGGGAGATACGCAGTATTTT. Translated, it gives CASSQVSGVGGDTQYF.

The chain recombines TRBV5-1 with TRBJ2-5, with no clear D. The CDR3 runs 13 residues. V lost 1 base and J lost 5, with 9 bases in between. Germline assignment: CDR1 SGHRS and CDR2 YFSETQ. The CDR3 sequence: CASSLLGVETQYF. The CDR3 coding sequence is TGCGCCAGCAGCTTGCTAGGAGTCGAGACCCAGTACTTC. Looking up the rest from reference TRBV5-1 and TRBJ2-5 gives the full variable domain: KAGVTQTPRYLIKTRGQQVTLSCSPISGHRSVSWYQQTPGQGLQFLFEYFSETQRNKGNFPGRFSGRQFSNSRSEMNVSTLELGDSALYLCASSLLGVETQYFGPGTRLLVL.

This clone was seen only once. In DNA, the CDR3 is TGTGCCAGCAGCCAAGATCGACTCCTGCAGTTCTTC. Amino acid sequence: CASSQDRLLQFF. The rearrangement uses TRBV14 and TRBJ2-1; D gene unclear. The germline V gene has CDR1 SGHDN and CDR2 FVKESK. Trimming stripped 0 bases from V and 12 bases from J, with 9 bases between. This CDR3 is 12 amino acids long.

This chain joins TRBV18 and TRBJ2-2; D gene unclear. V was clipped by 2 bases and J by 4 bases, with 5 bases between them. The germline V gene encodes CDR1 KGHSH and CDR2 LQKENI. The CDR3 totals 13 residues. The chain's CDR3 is CASSPDSTGELFF. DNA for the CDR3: TGTGCCAGCTCACCAGATTCCACCGGGGAGCTGTTTTTT.

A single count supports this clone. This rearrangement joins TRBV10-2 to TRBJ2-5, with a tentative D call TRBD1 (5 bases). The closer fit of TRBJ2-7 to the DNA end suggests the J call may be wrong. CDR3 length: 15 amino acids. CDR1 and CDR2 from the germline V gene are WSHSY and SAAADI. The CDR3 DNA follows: TGCGCCAGCAGTGAGCAGCAAACAGGATCCTACGAGCAGTACTTC. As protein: CASSEQQTGSYEQYF.

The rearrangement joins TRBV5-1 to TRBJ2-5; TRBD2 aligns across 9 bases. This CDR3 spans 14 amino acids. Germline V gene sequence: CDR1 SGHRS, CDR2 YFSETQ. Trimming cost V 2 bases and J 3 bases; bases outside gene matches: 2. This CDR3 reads CASSFRLAEETQYF. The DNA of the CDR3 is TGCGCCAGCAGCTTCCGACTAGCGGAAGAGACCCAGTACTTC. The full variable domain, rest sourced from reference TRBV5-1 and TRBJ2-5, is KAGVTQTPRYLIKTRGQQVTLSCSPISGHRSVSWYQQTPGQGLQFLFEYFSETQRNKGNFPGRFSGRQFSNSRSEMNVSTLELGDSALYLCASSFRLAEETQYFGPGTRLLVL.

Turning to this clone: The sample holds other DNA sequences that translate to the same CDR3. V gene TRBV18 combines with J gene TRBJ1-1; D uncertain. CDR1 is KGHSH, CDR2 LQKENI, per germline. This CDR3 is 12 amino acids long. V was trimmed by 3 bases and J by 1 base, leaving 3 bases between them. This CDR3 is CASSPTNTEAFF. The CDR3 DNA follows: TGTGCCAGCTCACCGACGAACACTGAAGCTTTCTTT.

DNA for the CDR3: TGTGCCAGCAGCTCGGGGACACGCGAGGACAATGAGCAGTTCTTC. It codes for CASSSGTREDNEQFF. The chain couples TRBV7-9 to TRBJ2-1; TRBD1 might be the D (6 bases). The V end lost 4 bases, the J end lost 5 bases, and 15 bases lay between the germline ends. The CDR3 is 15 residues long. Germline CDR1 and CDR2: SEHNR and FQNEAQ (reference sequence).

The CDR3 DNA reads TGTGCCAGCTCACCAGCGGTCCTTCCTGGAAACACCATATATTTT. The encoded protein is CASSPAVLPGNTIYF. The gene calls are TRBV18 and TRBJ1-3; the D is unclear. Trimming stripped 2 bases from V and 2 bases from J, with 10 bases between. Germline CDR1 and CDR2: KGHSH and LQKENI. The CDR3 has 15 residues.

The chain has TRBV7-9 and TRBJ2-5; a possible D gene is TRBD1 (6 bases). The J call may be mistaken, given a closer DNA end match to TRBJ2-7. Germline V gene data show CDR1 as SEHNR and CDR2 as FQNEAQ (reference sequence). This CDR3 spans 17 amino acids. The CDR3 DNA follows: TGTGCCAGCATCCCAGGGGCCGGCGGACTTATACCCTACGAGCAGTACTTC. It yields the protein CASIPGAGGLIPYEQYF.

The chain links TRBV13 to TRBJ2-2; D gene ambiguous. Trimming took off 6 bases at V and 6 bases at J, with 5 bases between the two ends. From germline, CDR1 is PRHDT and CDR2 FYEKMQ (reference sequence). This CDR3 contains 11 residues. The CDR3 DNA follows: TGTGCCAGCAGGCAGGCCGGGGAGCTGTTTTTT. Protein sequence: CASRQAGELFF.

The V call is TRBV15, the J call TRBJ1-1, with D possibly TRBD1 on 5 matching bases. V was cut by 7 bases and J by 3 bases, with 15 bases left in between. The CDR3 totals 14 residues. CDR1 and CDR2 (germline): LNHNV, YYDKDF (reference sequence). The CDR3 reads CATTREGTDTEAFF. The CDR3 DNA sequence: TGTGCCACCACCCGGGAGGGGACGGACACTGAAGCTTTCTTT.

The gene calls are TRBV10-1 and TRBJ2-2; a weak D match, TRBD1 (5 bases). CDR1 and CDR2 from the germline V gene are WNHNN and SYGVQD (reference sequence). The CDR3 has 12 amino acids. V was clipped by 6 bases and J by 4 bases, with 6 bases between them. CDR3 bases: TGCGCCAGCAGCAGGGTCACCGGGGAGCTGTTTTTT. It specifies CASSRVTGELFF.

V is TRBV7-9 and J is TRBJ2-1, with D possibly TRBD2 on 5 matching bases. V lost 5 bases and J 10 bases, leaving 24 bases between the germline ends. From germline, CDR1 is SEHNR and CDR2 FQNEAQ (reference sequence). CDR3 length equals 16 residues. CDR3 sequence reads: CASSQALVASSSEQFF. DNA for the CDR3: TGTGCCAGCAGCCAAGCTTTGGTAGCGTCGTCGTCGGAGCAGTTCTTC.

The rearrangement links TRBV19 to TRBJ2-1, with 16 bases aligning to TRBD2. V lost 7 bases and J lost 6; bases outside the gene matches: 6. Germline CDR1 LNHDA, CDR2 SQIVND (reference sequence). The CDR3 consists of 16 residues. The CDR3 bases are TGTGCCAGTATTTCCGGGACTAGCGGGAGGGTCAATGAGCAGTTCTTC. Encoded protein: CASISGTSGRVNEQFF.

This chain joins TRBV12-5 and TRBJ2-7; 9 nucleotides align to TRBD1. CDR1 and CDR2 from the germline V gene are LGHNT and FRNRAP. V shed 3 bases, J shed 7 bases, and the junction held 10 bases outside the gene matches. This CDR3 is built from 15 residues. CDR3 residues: CASGLNRGPFNEQYF. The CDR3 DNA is TGTGCTAGTGGTTTAAACAGGGGGCCCTTTAATGAGCAGTACTTC.

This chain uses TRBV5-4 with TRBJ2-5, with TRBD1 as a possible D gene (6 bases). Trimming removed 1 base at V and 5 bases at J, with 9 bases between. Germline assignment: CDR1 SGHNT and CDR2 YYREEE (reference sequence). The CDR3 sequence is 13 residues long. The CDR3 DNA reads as TGTGCCAGCAGCTTGCAGGGGCTGGAGACCCAGTACTTC. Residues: CASSLQGLETQYF.

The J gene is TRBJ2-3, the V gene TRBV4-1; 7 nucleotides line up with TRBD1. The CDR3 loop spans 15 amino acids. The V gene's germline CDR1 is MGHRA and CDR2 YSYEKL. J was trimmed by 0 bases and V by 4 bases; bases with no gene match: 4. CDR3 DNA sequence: TGCGCCAGCAGCCCCGGGACAGTAAGCACAGATACGCAGTATTTT. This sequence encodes CASSPGTVSTDTQYF.